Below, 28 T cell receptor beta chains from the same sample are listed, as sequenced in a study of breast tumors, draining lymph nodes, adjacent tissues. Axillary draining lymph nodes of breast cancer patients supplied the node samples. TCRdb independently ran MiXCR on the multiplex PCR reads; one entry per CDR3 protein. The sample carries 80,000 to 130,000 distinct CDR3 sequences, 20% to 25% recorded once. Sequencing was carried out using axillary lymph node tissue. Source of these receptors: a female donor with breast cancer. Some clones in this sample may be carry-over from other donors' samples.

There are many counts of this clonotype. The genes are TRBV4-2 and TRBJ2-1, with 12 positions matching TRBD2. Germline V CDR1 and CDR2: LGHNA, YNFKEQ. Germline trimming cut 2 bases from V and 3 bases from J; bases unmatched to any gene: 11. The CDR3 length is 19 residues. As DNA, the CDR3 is TGTGCCAGCAGCCAATCAGGACTAGCGGGATATCGCGACTACAATGAGCAGTTCTTC. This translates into CASSQSGLAGYRDYNEQFF.

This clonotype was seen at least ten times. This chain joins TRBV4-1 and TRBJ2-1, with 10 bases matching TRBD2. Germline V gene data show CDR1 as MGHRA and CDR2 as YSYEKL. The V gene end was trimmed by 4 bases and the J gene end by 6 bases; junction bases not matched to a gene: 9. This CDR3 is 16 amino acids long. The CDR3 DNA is TGCGCCAGCAGCCGGAATGGGACTAGCGATTTCAATGAGCAGTTCTTC. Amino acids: CASSRNGTSDFNEQFF.

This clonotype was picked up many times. CDR3 sequence: CASSPDRTLYNEQFF. In DNA, the CDR3 is TGTGCCAGCAGTCCAGACAGAACGCTCTACAATGAGCAGTTCTTC. The chain is built from TRBV2 and TRBJ2-1; a possible D gene is TRBD1 (5 bases). CDR3 length equals 15 residues. Trimming pared 5 bases from V and 3 bases from J, leaving 14 bases between. From germline, CDR1 is SNHLY and CDR2 FYNNEI. The full variable domain, in which reference TRBV2 and TRBJ2-1 provide the parts outside the CDR3, is EPEVTQTPSHQVTQMGQEVILRCVPISNHLYFYWYRQILGQKVEFLVSFYNNEISEKSEIFDDQFSVERPDGSNFTLKIRSTKLEDSAMYFCASSPDRTLYNEQFFGPGTRLTVL.

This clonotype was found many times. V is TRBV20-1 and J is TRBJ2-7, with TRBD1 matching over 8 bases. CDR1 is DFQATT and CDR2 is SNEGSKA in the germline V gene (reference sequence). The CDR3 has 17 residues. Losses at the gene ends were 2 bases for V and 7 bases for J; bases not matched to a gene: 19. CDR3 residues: CSARSTPRQGRPTEQYF. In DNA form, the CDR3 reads TGCAGTGCTAGATCCACCCCTCGACAGGGGCGACCTACGGAGCAGTACTTC.

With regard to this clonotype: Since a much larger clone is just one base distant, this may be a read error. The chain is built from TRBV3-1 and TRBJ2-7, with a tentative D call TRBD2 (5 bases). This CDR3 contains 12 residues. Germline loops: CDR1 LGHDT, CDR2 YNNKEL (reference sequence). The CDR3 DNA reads TGTGCCAGCAGCCAAGGGGAGCTCGAGCAGTGCTTC. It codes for CASSQGELEQCF.

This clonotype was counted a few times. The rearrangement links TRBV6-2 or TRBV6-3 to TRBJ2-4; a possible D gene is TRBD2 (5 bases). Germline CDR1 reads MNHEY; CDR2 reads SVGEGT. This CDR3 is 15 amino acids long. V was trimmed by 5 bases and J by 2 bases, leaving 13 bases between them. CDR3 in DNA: TGTGCCAGCAGTGGGAACGGGGTTTCCAAAAACATTCAGTACTTC. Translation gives CASSGNGVSKNIQYF.

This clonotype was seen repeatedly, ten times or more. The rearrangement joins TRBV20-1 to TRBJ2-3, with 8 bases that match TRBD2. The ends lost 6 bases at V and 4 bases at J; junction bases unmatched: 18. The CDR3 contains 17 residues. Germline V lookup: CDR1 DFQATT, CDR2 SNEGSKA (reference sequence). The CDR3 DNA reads TGCAGTGCCCAAGGGCGGGGGGCGATTTTTCAGGCAGATACGCAGTATTTT. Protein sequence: CSAQGRGAIFQADTQYF.

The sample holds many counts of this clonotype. The CDR3 region is CSARSRGRTGEWEKLFF. The CDR3, as DNA: TGCAGTGCTAGGTCCAGGGGGCGAACGGGGGAGTGGGAAAAACTGTTTTTT. The V gene is TRBV20-1, the J gene TRBJ1-4, with TRBD1 matching 8 bases. The V and J ends lost 3 bases and 8 bases, in that order; junction bases with no gene match: 17. Germline-derived CDR1 and CDR2 are DFQATT and SNEGSKA (reference sequence). The CDR3 is made up of 17 amino acids.

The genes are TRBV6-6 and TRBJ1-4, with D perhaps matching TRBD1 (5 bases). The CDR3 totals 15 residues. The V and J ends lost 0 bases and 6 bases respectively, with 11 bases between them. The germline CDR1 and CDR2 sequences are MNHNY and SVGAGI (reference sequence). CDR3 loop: CASSYSGGSHEKLFF. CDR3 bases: TGTGCCAGCAGTTACTCGGGGGGGTCGCATGAAAAACTGTTTTTT.

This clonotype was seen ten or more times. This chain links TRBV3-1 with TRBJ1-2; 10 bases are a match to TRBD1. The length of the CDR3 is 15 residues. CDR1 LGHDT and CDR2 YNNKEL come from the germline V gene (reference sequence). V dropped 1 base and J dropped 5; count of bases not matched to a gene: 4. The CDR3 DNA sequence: TGTGCCAGCAGCCAAGGCTGGACAGGGGGGTATGGCTACACCTTC. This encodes CASSQGWTGGYGYTF. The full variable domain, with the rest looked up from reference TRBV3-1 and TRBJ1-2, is DTAVSQTPKYLVTQMGNDKSIKCEQNLGHDTMYWYKQDSKKFLKIMFSYNNKELIINETVPNRFSPKSPDKAHLNLHINSLELGDSAVYFCASSQGWTGGYGYTFGSGTRLTVV.

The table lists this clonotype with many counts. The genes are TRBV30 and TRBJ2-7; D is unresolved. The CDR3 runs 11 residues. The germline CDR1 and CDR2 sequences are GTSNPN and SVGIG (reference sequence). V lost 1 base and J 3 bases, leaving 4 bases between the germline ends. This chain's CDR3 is CAWSDSYEQYF. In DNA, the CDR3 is TGTGCCTGGAGTGACAGCTACGAGCAGTACTTC.

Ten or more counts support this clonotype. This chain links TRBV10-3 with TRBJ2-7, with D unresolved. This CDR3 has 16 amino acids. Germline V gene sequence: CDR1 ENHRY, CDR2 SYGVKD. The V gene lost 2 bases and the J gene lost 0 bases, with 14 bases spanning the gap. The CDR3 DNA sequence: TGTGCCATCAGTGAGGGTCGGCAGGACCGCTCCTACGAGCAGTACTTC. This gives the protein CAISEGRQDRSYEQYF.

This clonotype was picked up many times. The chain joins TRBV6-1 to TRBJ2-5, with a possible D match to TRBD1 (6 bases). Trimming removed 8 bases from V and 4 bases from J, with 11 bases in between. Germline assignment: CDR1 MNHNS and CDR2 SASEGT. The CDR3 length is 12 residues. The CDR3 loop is CASGRGAETQYF. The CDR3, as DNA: TGTGCCAGCGGCAGGGGCGCAGAGACCCAGTACTTC.

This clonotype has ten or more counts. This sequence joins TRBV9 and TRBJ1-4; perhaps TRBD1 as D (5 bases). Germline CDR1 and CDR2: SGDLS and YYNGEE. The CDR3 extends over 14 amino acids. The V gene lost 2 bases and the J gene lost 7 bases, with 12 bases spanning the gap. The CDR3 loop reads CASSVGTVPEKLFF. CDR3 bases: TGTGCCAGCAGCGTGGGGACGGTCCCTGAAAAACTGTTTTTT.

The CDR3 loop is CASSEVLTDSYEQYF. DNA of the CDR3: TGTGCCAGCAGTGAAGTGCTGACTGACTCCTACGAGCAGTACTTC. This chain joins TRBV6-1 and TRBJ2-7; D not resolved. V was shortened by 1 base and J by 0 bases, with 10 bases between the two germline ends. The length of the CDR3 is 15 residues. Per germline, CDR1 MNHNS and CDR2 SASEGT.

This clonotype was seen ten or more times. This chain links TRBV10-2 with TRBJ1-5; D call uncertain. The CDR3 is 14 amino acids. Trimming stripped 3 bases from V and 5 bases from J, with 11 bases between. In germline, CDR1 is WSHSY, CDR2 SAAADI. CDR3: CASSDRSMDQPQHF. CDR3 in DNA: TGCGCCAGCAGTGACAGAAGCATGGATCAGCCCCAGCATTTT.

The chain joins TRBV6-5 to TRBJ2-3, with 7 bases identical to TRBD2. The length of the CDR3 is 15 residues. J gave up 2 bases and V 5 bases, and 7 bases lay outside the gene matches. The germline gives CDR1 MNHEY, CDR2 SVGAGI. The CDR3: CASSKPGGSTDTQYF. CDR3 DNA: TGTGCCAGCAGTAAACCCGGGGGGTCCACAGATACGCAGTATTTT.

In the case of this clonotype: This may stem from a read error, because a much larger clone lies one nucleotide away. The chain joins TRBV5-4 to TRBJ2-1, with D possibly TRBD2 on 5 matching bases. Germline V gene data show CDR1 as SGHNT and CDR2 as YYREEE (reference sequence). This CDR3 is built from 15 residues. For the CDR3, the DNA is TGTGCCAGCAGCTCCTCCCGGGTAGACTACCATGAGCAGTTCTTC. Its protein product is CASSSSRVDYHEQFF.

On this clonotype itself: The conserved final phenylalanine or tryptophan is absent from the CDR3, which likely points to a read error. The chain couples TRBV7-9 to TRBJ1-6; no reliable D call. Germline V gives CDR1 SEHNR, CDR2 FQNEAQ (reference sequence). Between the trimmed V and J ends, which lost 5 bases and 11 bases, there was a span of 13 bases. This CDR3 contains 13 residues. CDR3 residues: CASSGSQNPPLHS. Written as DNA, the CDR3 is TGTGCCAGCAGCGGTAGCCAAAATCCACCCCTCCACTCT.

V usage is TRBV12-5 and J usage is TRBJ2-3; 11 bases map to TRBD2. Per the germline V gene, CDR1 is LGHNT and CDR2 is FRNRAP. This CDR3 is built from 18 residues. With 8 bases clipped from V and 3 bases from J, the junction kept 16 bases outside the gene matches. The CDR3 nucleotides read TGTGCTAGTCAGAGACTAGCGGGGAGGTTCGGCCGGACAGATACGCAGTATTTT. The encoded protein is CASQRLAGRFGRTDTQYF.

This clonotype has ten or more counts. The CDR3 protein is CASTPRSTDTQYF. The CDR3 bases are TGTGCCAGCACCCCCCGGTCCACAGATACGCAGTATTTT. This rearrangement joins TRBV2 to TRBJ2-3; D remains ambiguous. V lost 7 bases to trimming and J lost 2 bases, with 10 bases between them. This CDR3 has 13 amino acids. Germline V CDR1 and CDR2: SNHLY, FYNNEI.

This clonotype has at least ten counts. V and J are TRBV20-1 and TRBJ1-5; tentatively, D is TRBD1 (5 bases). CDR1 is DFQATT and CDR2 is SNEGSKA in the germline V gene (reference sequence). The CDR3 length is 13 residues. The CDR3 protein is CTQRGAPRQPQHF. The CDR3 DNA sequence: TGCACTCAACGGGGCGCTCCCAGGCAGCCCCAGCATTTT.

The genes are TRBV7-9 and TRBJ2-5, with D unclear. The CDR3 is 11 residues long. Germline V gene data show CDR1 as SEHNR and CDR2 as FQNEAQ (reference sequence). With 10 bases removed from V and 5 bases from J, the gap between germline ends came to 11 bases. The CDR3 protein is CATLQRETQYF. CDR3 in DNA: TGTGCCACCTTGCAAAGGGAGACCCAGTACTTC. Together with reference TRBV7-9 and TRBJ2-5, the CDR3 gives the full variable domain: DTGVSQNPRHKITKRGQNVTFRCDPISEHNRLYWYRQTLGQGPEFLTYFQNEAQLEKSRLLSDRFSAERPKGSFSTLEIQRTEQGDSAMYLCATLQRETQYFGPGTRLLVL.

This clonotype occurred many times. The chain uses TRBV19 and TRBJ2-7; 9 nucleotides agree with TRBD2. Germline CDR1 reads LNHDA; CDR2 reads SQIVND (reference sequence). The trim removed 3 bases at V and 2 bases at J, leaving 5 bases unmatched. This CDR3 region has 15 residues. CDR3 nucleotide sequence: TGTGCCAGTAGTATCGTAGCGGGGGACACCTACGAGCAGTACTTC. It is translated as CASSIVAGDTYEQYF.

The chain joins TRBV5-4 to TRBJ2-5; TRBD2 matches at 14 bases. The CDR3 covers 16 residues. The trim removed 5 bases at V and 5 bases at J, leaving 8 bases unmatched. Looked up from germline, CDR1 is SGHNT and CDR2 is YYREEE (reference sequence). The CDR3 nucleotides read TGTGCCAGCAGAAGTGGACTAGCGGGGGGCTCGGAGACCCAGTACTTC. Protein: CASRSGLAGGSETQYF.

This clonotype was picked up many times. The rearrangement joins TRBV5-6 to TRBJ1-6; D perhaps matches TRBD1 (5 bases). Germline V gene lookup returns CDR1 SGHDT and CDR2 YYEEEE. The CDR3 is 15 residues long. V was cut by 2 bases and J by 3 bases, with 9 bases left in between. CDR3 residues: CASSFGGFYNSPLHF. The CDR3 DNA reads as TGTGCCAGCAGCTTTGGGGGATTCTATAATTCACCCCTCCACTTT. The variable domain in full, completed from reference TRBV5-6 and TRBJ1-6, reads DAGVTQSPTHLIKTRGQQVTLRCSPKSGHDTVSWYQQALGQGPQFIFQYYEEEERQRGNFPDRFSGHQFPNYSSELNVNALLLGDSALYLCASSFGGFYNSPLHFGNGTRLTVT.

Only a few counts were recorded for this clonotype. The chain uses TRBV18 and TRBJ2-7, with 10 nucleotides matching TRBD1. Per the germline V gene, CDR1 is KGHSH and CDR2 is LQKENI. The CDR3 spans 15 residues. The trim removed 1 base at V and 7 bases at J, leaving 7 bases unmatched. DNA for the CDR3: TGTGCCAGCTCACCACGCGGGACAGGGGTGGGAGAGCAGTACTTC. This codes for CASSPRGTGVGEQYF. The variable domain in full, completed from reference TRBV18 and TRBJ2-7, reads NAGVMQNPRHLVRRRGQEARLRCSPMKGHSHVYWYRQLPEEGLKFMVYLQKENIIDESGMPKERFSAEFPKEGPSILRIQQVVRGDSAAYFCASSPRGTGVGEQYFGPGTRLTVT.

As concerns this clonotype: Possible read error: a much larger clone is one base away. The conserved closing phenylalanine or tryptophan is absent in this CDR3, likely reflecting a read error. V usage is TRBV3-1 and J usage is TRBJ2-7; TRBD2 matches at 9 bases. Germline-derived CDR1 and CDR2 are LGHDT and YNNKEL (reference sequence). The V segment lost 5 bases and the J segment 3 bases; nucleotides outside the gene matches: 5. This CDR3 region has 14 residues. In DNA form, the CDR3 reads TGTGCCAGCAGCTTTAGCGGGAGTAACTACGAGCAGTACTCC. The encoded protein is CASSFSGSNYEQYS.